This T cell receptor beta chain comes out of a study of blood T cells in healthy people across ages. V lost 2 bases and J 5 bases, leaving 14 bases between the germline ends. The CDR3 extends over 15 amino acids. Together with a sample-barcoded 5' primer, a J-beta primer mix was included in a second PCR lasting roughly 6 to 12 cycles. TCRdb itself ran the 5' RACE reads through MiXCR, one entry per CDR3 protein. The table has roughly 1.5 million distinct CDR3 sequences, 40% to 45% seen once. The chain recombines TRBV12-3 or TRBV12-4 with TRBJ2-3; a possible D gene is TRBD1 (6 bases). The receptor was derived from a young woman in good health. Sequenced: blood. The chain's CDR3 is CASSLSGAPVDTQYF. CDR3 coding DNA: TGTGCCAGCAGTTTATCAGGGGCCCCCGTAGATACGCAGTATTTT.